This T cell receptor beta chain was recovered during a study of blood T cell repertoires in COVID-19. Overall study context: COVID-19 samples from acute and convalescent phases originated in the United States, Italy and Spain. PBMCs, B-cell-depleted T cells, or T cells were the source of the cDNA or gDNA that made up the material.

Per the original data handling: Estimated nucleated cell counts came from reference gene primer amplification. Clones were read by immunoSEQ multiplex PCR, and TCRdb kept only the in-frame ones, dropping some. V and J calls and clone size come straight from that table; D and trimming were deduced from the DNA. The data hold tens of thousands of clones, with about 88% observed a single time. This CDR3 contains 14 residues. Germline CDR1 is LNHDA and CDR2 is SQIVND (reference sequence). V gave up 5 bases and J gave up 3 bases, with 12 bases separating them. The material sequenced was peripheral blood. The receptor was derived from a man between 65 and 85 years old with active COVID-19. This chain links TRBV19 with TRBJ2-3; TRBD1 is a possible D gene (6 bases). The DNA of the CDR3 is TGTGCCAGTAGTTTCTACAGGGATACAGATACGCAGTATTTT. It encodes CASSFYRDTDTQYF.